This T cell receptor (beta chain) was sequenced during a study of blood T cell repertoires in COVID-19 (dated by TCRdb to 2018 to 2021). Broadly, across the study: Samples covering the acute and convalescent phases of COVID-19 were provided by collaborators in the United States, Italy and Spain. The prospective study material was composed of cDNA or gDNA derived from T cells, B-cell-depleted T cells, or PBMCs. Deeply sampled blood TCRbeta repertoires from subjects exposed to, actively infected with, or recovered from COVID-19 were included in the dataset. The repertoires were made available in a free public database intended to serve as a resource for research on the immune response to SARS-CoV-2. The samples were drawn from two sources: the first 160 participants of the ongoing ImmuneRACE study, and 950 to 1,500 subjects contributed by 6 global collaborators. A de-identified subject ID, COVID-19 status, age in years and sex were almost always included in the sample metadata. Where HLA class I and class II types were available, the types were taken from metadata supplied by the sample provider, not from assay-based typing. What the study reported, not specific to this receptor: Clinical and demographic metadata were provided uncurated, with the amount varying by source and participant.

About this clone: The clone's antigen remains unknown. No base qualities exist here, and no much larger clone lies one base off it.

One collaborating source in Seattle enrolled patients during active infection and followed them longitudinally through the course of disease. The collaborating institutions used their own protocols to collect whole blood in K2EDTA tubes. For TCRbeta analysis, collaborator samples were shipped as frozen whole blood, as isolated PBMCs, or as DNA extracted from either sample type. CDR1 and CDR2 were assigned from the germline V gene as LGHNA and YNFKEQ. Cut back by 2 bases and 6 bases, the V and J ends lie 7 bases apart. The CDR3 runs 12 residues from the cysteine to the phenylalanine. The retained sequence is limited to the CDR3, 36 bases, with the frame set at the first base. TCRbeta CDR3 regions were amplified from genomic DNA by means of the immunoSEQ Assay, a bias-controlled multiplex PCR. As for the authors' bioinformatics: Within the assay, amplification of reference gene primers was used to estimate how many nucleated cells each sample contained. To quantify the absolute abundance of each unique TCRbeta CDR3 rearrangement, sequence reads were collapsed and filtered. Productive Simpson clonality was computed per sample as the square root of Simpson's diversity index over productive rearrangements. TCRdb provides this immuneACCESS table in a form limited to in-frame rearrangements. Some clones are lacking; in checked studies, under half of them reflect an unresolved V gene, and why the rest are absent is not known. D and trimming come from the DNA, and the V and J calls and clone size come from that table. For this sample there are 150,000 to 200,000 clones; about 90% appear just once. 4.8% of the sample rests with the top ten.

The clonotype was recovered from a young man with COVID-19, enrolled during active disease. Sequenced sample: peripheral blood. The chain couples TRBV4-2 to TRBJ1-1; the D region possibly corresponds to TRBD1 (5 bases align). The nucleotide sequence is given as TGTGCCAGCAGCCAACCAGGGTCTGAAGCTTTCTTT. This codes for CASSQPGSEAFF.